This T cell receptor (beta chain) was identified during a study of blood T cell repertoires in COVID-19. This clone was recorded a few times. This CDR3 spans 17 amino acids. The V segment lost 3 bases and the J segment 3 bases; nucleotides outside the gene matches: 9. The germline CDR1 and CDR2 sequences are SGHNT and YENEEA. The method was immunoSEQ multiplex PCR; TCRdb's version includes in-frame clones alone and lacks a portion of them. The sample lists under 300,000 clones; roughly 90% were seen once. Sequenced material: peripheral blood. The receptor was derived from a man aged 60 to 69 with acute or convalescent COVID-19. The J gene is TRBJ2-2, the V gene TRBV11-3; 8 bases are shared with TRBD1. The CDR3 DNA follows: TGTGCCAGCAGCTTCGGATTCAGGGGGCTCGACACCGGGGAGCTGTTTTTT. This codes for CASSFGFRGLDTGELFF.